One and the same sample provided the 30 T cell receptor beta chains below, sequenced in a study of blood T cell repertoires in COVID-19. Sequencing used immunoSEQ multiplex PCR; TCRdb keeps in-frame clones, though not all of them. The top ten hold more than 7.5% of the sample, which has 150,000 to 200,000 clones, under 85% seen once. The sequencing sample was made of peripheral blood. The source is a woman in her 70s with COVID-19, enrolled during active disease.

The chain carries TRBV4-3 and TRBJ1-2, with 7 bases matching TRBD1. Germline CDR1 LGHNA, CDR2 YSLEER. The junction had 4 bases not matched to a gene; V was cut back by 0 bases and J by 3 bases. This CDR3 has 15 amino acids. The CDR3 spells CASSQEDRAYYGYTF. The CDR3 bases are TGCGCCAGCAGCCAAGAAGACAGGGCTTACTATGGCTACACCTTC.

V is TRBV6-4 and J is TRBJ2-2, with a tentative D call TRBD1 (6 bases). This CDR3 is 14 amino acids long. The V gene's germline CDR1 is MRHNA and CDR2 SNTAGT. The V and J ends lost 6 bases and 5 bases respectively, with 13 bases between them. CDR3 sequence reads: CASRDQGKTGELFF. DNA for the CDR3: TGTGCCAGCAGAGATCAGGGGAAGACCGGGGAGCTGTTTTTT.

The sample holds one count of this clone. The chain has TRBV27 and TRBJ1-2; no definite D call. The germline V gene has CDR1 MNHEY and CDR2 SMNVEV (reference sequence). Deletions cut 2 bases from V and 2 bases from J, with 18 bases between. The CDR3 is made up of 17 amino acids. The CDR3 DNA is TGTGCCAGCAGTTTAAATCGACGTTGGAGGAGAAACTATGGCTACACCTTC. Translation: CASSLNRRWRRNYGYTF.

This chain links TRBV19 with TRBJ2-3; 8 positions agree with TRBD1. V lost 5 bases and J lost 5; bases outside the gene matches: 9. In germline, CDR1 is LNHDA, CDR2 SQIVND (reference sequence). The CDR3 covers 15 residues. The CDR3 spells CASSPQFGTGDTQYF. The CDR3 DNA is TGTGCCAGTAGTCCCCAATTCGGGACAGGAGATACGCAGTATTTT.

The chain is built from TRBV3-1 (or the pseudogene TRBV3-2) and TRBJ1-6; D is unresolved. This CDR3 is built from 15 residues. Per germline, CDR1 LGHDT and CDR2 YNNKEL (reference sequence). Deletions cut 0 bases from V and 11 bases from J, with 14 bases between. Here the CDR3 DNA reads TGTGCCAGCAGCCAAGAGGCTGGTACACGGGCACCCCTCCACTTT. As protein: CASSQEAGTRAPLHF.

The sample holds one count of this clone. The chain has TRBV5-6 and TRBJ2-5; D perhaps matches TRBD1 (6 bases). The CDR3 totals 13 residues. Trimming left V 4 bases short and J 5 bases short, with 12 bases between. The germline V gene encodes CDR1 SGHDT and CDR2 YYEEEE. CDR3 residues: CASSPTGSETQYF. The DNA of the CDR3 is TGTGCCAGCAGCCCGACAGGTTCGGAGACCCAGTACTTC.

The J gene is TRBJ1-5, the V gene TRBV30, with D possibly matching TRBD1 (5 bases). Germline-derived CDR1 and CDR2 are GTSNPN and SVGIG (reference sequence). The CDR3 totals 19 residues. V lost 2 bases, J lost 0 bases, and 23 bases lay in between. The CDR3 region is CAWSPAAGWGEYSNQPQHF. The CDR3 coding sequence is TGTGCCTGGAGTCCCGCCGCAGGGTGGGGTGAATATAGCAATCAGCCCCAGCATTTT.

This clone has just one count. The gene calls are TRBV7-2 and TRBJ2-3; D may be TRBD2 (5 bases). The CDR3 consists of 14 residues. V lost 5 bases, J lost 4 bases, and 13 bases lay in between. CDR1 is SGHTA and CDR2 is FQGNSA in the germline V gene. The CDR3 DNA reads TGTGCCAGCAGCCAGGACTTCGGGGCAGATACGCAGTATTTT. It translates to CASSQDFGADTQYF.

The chain is built from TRBV24-1 and TRBJ2-5; TRBD1 might be the D (6 bases). Trimming pared 4 bases from V and 3 bases from J, leaving 14 bases between. This CDR3 has 15 residues. Germline assignment: CDR1 KGHDR and CDR2 SFDVKD. The CDR3 nucleotides read TGTGCCACCAGTGACCGAATAGGGGGAAAAGAGACCCAGTACTTC. This codes for CATSDRIGGKETQYF.

This chain connects TRBV10-3 to TRBJ2-7; TRBD1 is a possible D gene (6 bases). The germline V gene encodes CDR1 ENHRY and CDR2 SYGVKD. This CDR3 region has 15 residues. The V end lost 4 bases, the J end lost 5 bases, and 18 bases lay between the germline ends. The CDR3 reads CAISGPRTGLDEQYF. For the CDR3, the DNA is TGTGCCATCAGTGGCCCTCGAACAGGGTTGGACGAGCAGTACTTC.

The chain combines TRBV6-1 with TRBJ1-5; possibly TRBD1 for D (6 bases). Germline V gene lookup returns CDR1 MNHNS and CDR2 SASEGT. Trimming removed 2 bases from V and 1 base from J, with 6 bases in between. The CDR3 runs 14 residues. The CDR3 here is CASSETGSNQPQHF. The CDR3 coding sequence is TGTGCCAGCAGTGAAACAGGGAGCAATCAGCCCCAGCATTTT.

The chain couples TRBV7-2 to TRBJ2-7; 8 positions agree with TRBD2. V lost 2 bases and J lost 3; bases outside the gene matches: 6. Germline assignment: CDR1 SGHTA and CDR2 FQGNSA. The CDR3 loop spans 15 amino acids. The DNA of the CDR3 is TGTGCCAGCAGCTTACGGGGCGGGAGGAACTACGAGCAGTACTTC. Protein product: CASSLRGGRNYEQYF.

The genes are TRBV30 and TRBJ1-2; 9 bases are a match to TRBD1. This CDR3 is 16 amino acids long. Per the germline V gene, CDR1 is GTSNPN and CDR2 is SVGIG (reference sequence). V dropped 3 bases and J dropped 1; count of bases not matched to a gene: 9. This chain's CDR3 is CAWSARDRAYNYGYTF. The CDR3 DNA is TGTGCCTGGAGCGCACGGGACAGGGCATATAACTATGGCTACACCTTC.

CDR3 bases: TGTGCCAGTAGTAAGGGAGGTCGACATCAGCCCCAGCATTTT. This encodes CASSKGGRHQPQHF. J is TRBJ1-5 and V is TRBV19; D is uncertain. Trimming removed 4 bases at V and 5 bases at J, with 12 bases between. The CDR3 has 14 residues. CDR1 is LNHDA and CDR2 is SQIVND in the germline V gene (reference sequence).

This clone was seen a single time. The chain couples TRBV11-3 to TRBJ2-1; 8 positions agree with TRBD1. CDR3 length equals 15 residues. From germline, CDR1 is SGHNT and CDR2 YENEEA. The V gene end was trimmed by 5 bases and the J gene end by 8 bases; junction bases not matched to a gene: 11. As DNA, the CDR3 is TGTGCCAGCAGCGAAGGACAGGGAAGTGGCGATGAGCAGTTCTTC. Its translation: CASSEGQGSGDEQFF.

The V gene is TRBV13, the J gene TRBJ2-7; 8 positions match TRBD2. The CDR3 totals 13 residues. V was clipped by 6 bases and J by 4 bases; unmatched bases: 5. The germline V gene encodes CDR1 PRHDT and CDR2 FYEKMQ (reference sequence). The CDR3 is CASRFSGTYEQYF. The CDR3 DNA follows: TGTGCCAGCAGGTTTAGCGGGACGTACGAGCAGTACTTC.

The V call is TRBV10-3, the J call TRBJ2-3, with a possible D match to TRBD1 (5 bases). The CDR3 runs to 14 residues. Trimming pared 6 bases from V and 0 bases from J, leaving 10 bases between. From germline, CDR1 is ENHRY and CDR2 SYGVKD. DNA for the CDR3: TGTGCCATCAGGGCAGGGCTTAGCACAGATACGCAGTATTTT. It specifies CAIRAGLSTDTQYF.

This clone appeared a single time. The chain combines TRBV7-3 with TRBJ2-3; TRBD1 might be the D (6 bases). Deletions cut 1 base from V and 2 bases from J, with 10 bases between. The CDR3 runs 15 residues. Germline V CDR1 and CDR2: SGHTA, FQGTGA. The CDR3 region has the DNA TGTGCCAGCAGCTTAAGCCCAGGGGACACAGATACGCAGTATTTT. It specifies CASSLSPGDTDTQYF.

To note about this clone: Other DNA variants within this sample encode the same CDR3. This rearrangement joins TRBV9 to TRBJ1-3; D remains unclear. CDR3 size: 14 residues. Germline lookup yields CDR1 SGDLS and CDR2 YYNGEE. Trimming removed 1 base from V and 3 bases from J, with 8 bases in between. The CDR3: CASSVSSFGNTIYF. CDR3 DNA: TGTGCCAGCAGCGTATCCTCGTTTGGAAACACCATATATTTT.

V usage is TRBV28 and J usage is TRBJ2-7, with a weak D call TRBD2 (5 bases). V lost 8 bases to trimming and J lost 2 bases, with 13 bases between them. Looked up from germline, CDR1 is MDHEN and CDR2 is SYDVKM. The CDR3 extends over 13 amino acids. The CDR3 DNA follows: TGTGCCAGCCAGCCCGCTAGCACCTACGAGCAGTACTTC. As protein: CASQPASTYEQYF.

The chain carries TRBV4-3 and TRBJ1-6; D not certain. V was clipped by 6 bases and J by 5 bases, with 14 bases between them. This CDR3 region has 15 residues. Germline CDR1 is LGHNA and CDR2 is YSLEER. CDR3 bases: TGCGCCAGCAGGCTGTCGGGGAGCGATAATTCACCCCTCCACTTT. Residues: CASRLSGSDNSPLHF.

The CDR3 is CASSLLGQGVTGELFF. CDR3 nucleotide sequence: TGTGCCAGCAGCTTGCTAGGACAGGGGGTCACCGGGGAGCTGTTTTTT. The rearrangement uses TRBV7-2 and TRBJ2-2; 10 bases are a match to TRBD1. The CDR3 totals 16 residues. V trimming: 3 bases; J trimming: 4 bases; junction bases outside the gene matches: 5. CDR1 is SGHTA, CDR2 FQGNSA, per germline. Based on the CDR3 plus reference TRBV7-2 and TRBJ2-2, the full variable domain is GAGVSQSPSNKVTEKGKDVELRCDPISGHTALYWYRQSLGQGLEFLIYFQGNSAPDKSGLPSDRFSAERTGGSVSTLTIQRTQQEDSAVYLCASSLLGQGVTGELFFGEGSRLTVL.

CDR3 nucleotide sequence: TGTGCCAGCAGCCCACGACAGGGGGCGCTTATCTACACTGAAGCTTTCTTT. This codes for CASSPRQGALIYTEAFF. The genes are TRBV9 and TRBJ1-1; 10 nucleotides align to TRBD1. The junction had 12 bases not matched to a gene; V was cut back by 4 bases and J by 3 bases. Germline CDR1 SGDLS, CDR2 YYNGEE. The CDR3 loop spans 17 amino acids.

The chain employs TRBV27 and TRBJ1-5; weak D call: TRBD1 (6 bases). CDR3 length: 17 residues. Trimming stripped 6 bases from V and 0 bases from J, with 18 bases between. Germline V gives CDR1 MNHEY, CDR2 SMNVEV (reference sequence). The CDR3 spells CASSPISGTYSNQPQHF. For the CDR3, the DNA is TGTGCCAGCAGCCCAATCTCCGGGACATATAGCAATCAGCCCCAGCATTTT.

V is TRBV10-2 and J is TRBJ2-6; D possibly corresponds to TRBD2 (5 bases). Trimming left V 5 bases short and J 3 bases short, with 17 bases between. CDR1 and CDR2 from the germline V gene are WSHSY and SAAADI. This CDR3 is built from 17 residues. The CDR3: CASSLRGGGLGANVLTF. The DNA for the CDR3 is TGCGCCAGCAGTCTTCGAGGAGGCGGACTTGGGGCCAACGTCCTGACTTTC.

CDR3 amino acids: CASSVYGYNEQFF. The DNA of the CDR3 is TGTGCCAGCAGCGTATACGGGTACAATGAGCAGTTCTTC. The chain combines TRBV9 with TRBJ2-1, with unresolved D. From germline, CDR1 is SGDLS and CDR2 YYNGEE. Trimming took off 1 base at V and 4 bases at J, with 6 bases between the two ends. The CDR3 loop spans 13 amino acids.

The chain combines TRBV7-2 with TRBJ2-2; 9 nucleotides match TRBD1. V lost 6 bases, J lost 6 bases, and 5 bases stayed unmatched. Looked up from germline, CDR1 is SGHTA and CDR2 is FQGNSA. CDR3 size: 14 residues. CDR3 DNA: TGTGCCAGCAGGTGGGACAGGGCGCCCGGGGAGCTGTTTTTT. Its protein product is CASRWDRAPGELFF.

This clone is a singleton in its sample. The rearrangement links TRBV28 to TRBJ1-1, with unresolved D. This CDR3 region has 13 residues. Trimming left V 10 bases short and J 1 base short, with 13 bases between. Germline V lookup: CDR1 MDHEN, CDR2 SYDVKM. CDR3: CAIHPGQNTEAFF. CDR3 coding DNA: TGTGCCATCCATCCGGGTCAGAACACTGAAGCTTTCTTT.

The chain employs TRBV9 and TRBJ2-1; TRBD2 might be the D (5 bases). Germline-derived CDR1 and CDR2 are SGDLS and YYNGEE. CDR3 length: 15 residues. Between the trimmed V and J ends, which lost 1 base and 2 bases, there was a span of 10 bases. The CDR3 loop is CASSVLGSAYNEQFF. In DNA form, the CDR3 reads TGTGCCAGCAGCGTATTAGGTAGCGCCTACAATGAGCAGTTCTTC.

The V and J genes are TRBV19 and TRBJ2-1; 11 bases agree with TRBD2. The CDR3 totals 15 residues. Germline V lookup: CDR1 LNHDA, CDR2 SQIVND (reference sequence). The junction had 2 bases not matched to a gene; V was cut back by 1 base and J by 6 bases. CDR3 protein: CASSIGLAGGNEQFF. CDR3 DNA: TGTGCCAGTAGTATAGGGCTAGCGGGAGGCAATGAGCAGTTCTTC.